This TCR beta chain was captured in a study of control samples from healthy donors and cancer patients. Generated by immunoSEQ multiplex PCR, the TCRdb table keeps only in-frame clones and is missing some. The data hold 150,000 to 200,000 clones, with 85% to 95% observed a single time. Sequencing input: blood. This clonotype was sampled from a young man in good health.

The CDR3 protein is CATSEKVSRMTDTQYF. Here the CDR3 DNA reads TGTGCCACCAGTGAAAAGGTTTCTCGAATGACAGATACGCAGTATTTT. This chain joins TRBV24-1 and TRBJ2-3; D unresolved. The CDR3 spans 16 residues. Germline CDR1 and CDR2: KGHDR and SFDVKD. V was cut by 4 bases and J by 3 bases, with 16 bases left in between.